This entry lists 10 T cell receptor beta chains sequenced from one sample in a study of shared clonotypes between healthy human individuals. This table comes from immunoSEQ multiplex PCR, and its TCRdb copy is limited to in-frame clones, with some not included. The sample contains 2 million to 3 million clones, over 85% of which appear only once. The sample was naive CD4+ T cells sorted from blood. The subset is: CD45RA+ positively selected. Receptor source: a young man in good health.

This chain uses TRBV5-5 with TRBJ1-5, with D hard to call. This CDR3 has 15 residues. CDR1 is SGHKS and CDR2 is YYEKEE in the germline V gene (reference sequence). Trimming shortened V by 6 bases and J by 1 base, and 14 bases separated the two germline ends. The CDR3 bases are TGTGCCAGCACCCCCACAGAAAGCAGCAATCAGCCCCAGCATTTT. Translation: CASTPTESSNQPQHF.

The V call is TRBV2, the J call TRBJ1-2; tentative D call: TRBD1 (6 bases). V was shortened by 8 bases and J by 5 bases, with 12 bases between the two germline ends. Looked up from germline, CDR1 is SNHLY and CDR2 is FYNNEI. CDR3 length: 12 residues. The CDR3 protein is CASQTGRYGYTF. CDR3 sequence (DNA): TGTGCCAGCCAAACAGGGAGGTATGGCTACACCTTC.

This clone has only one observation. This sample also contains other DNA sequences that code for the same CDR3. The CDR3 DNA is TGTGCCAGCAGCTTACAGGGTACAACTAATGAAAAACTGTTTTTT. Translation: CASSLQGTTNEKLFF. The chain uses TRBV7-2 and TRBJ1-4; D might be TRBD1 (5 bases). The ends were cut back, 2 bases at V and 0 bases at J, with 7 bases in the middle. This CDR3 region has 15 residues. Germline CDR1 SGHTA, CDR2 FQGNSA.

The rearrangement links TRBV6-5 to TRBJ2-7; 7 bases are a match to TRBD2. The CDR3 is made up of 14 amino acids. The germline V gene has CDR1 MNHEY and CDR2 SVGAGI. V was clipped by 4 bases and J by 9 bases; unmatched bases: 12. Here the CDR3 DNA reads TGTGCCAGCAGTTCCCCGTCGGCGGGAGCAGGGCAGTACTTC. Residues: CASSSPSAGAGQYF.

The chain joins TRBV7-2 to TRBJ2-2; TRBD2 matches 10 bases. The CDR3 loop spans 16 amino acids. The J segment lost 2 bases and the V segment lost 5 bases, leaving 5 bases of the junction unmatched. Per germline, CDR1 SGHTA and CDR2 FQGNSA. The DNA of the CDR3 is TGTGCCAGCAGCAGAGCTAGCGGGAGAAACACCGGGGAGCTGTTTTTT. It codes for CASSRASGRNTGELFF.

This rearrangement joins TRBV2 to TRBJ2-3; D remains ambiguous. CDR1 is SNHLY and CDR2 is FYNNEI in the germline V gene. This CDR3 has 14 amino acids. V lost 4 bases to trimming and J lost 2 bases, with 10 bases between them. The CDR3 protein is CASSGLSITDTQYF. In nucleotides, the CDR3 is TGTGCCAGCAGTGGACTTTCGATCACAGATACGCAGTATTTT.

The CDR3 loop is CASSDGGYTF. CDR3 DNA: TGTGCCAGCAGTGATGGGGGCTACACCTTC. V is TRBV6-5 and J is TRBJ1-2; D ambiguous. The germline gives CDR1 MNHEY, CDR2 SVGAGI. V was trimmed by 5 bases and J by 8 bases, leaving 6 bases between them. The CDR3 loop spans 10 amino acids.

The chain combines TRBV5-8 with TRBJ2-3, with D hard to call. V shed 1 base and J shed 2 bases, with 5 bases lying between them. Germline V CDR1 and CDR2: SGHTS, YDEGEE. This CDR3 is 13 amino acids long. The CDR3 protein is CASSLRITDTQYF. DNA for the CDR3: TGTGCCAGCAGCTTGAGAATCACAGATACGCAGTATTTT.

The chain combines TRBV18 with TRBJ2-7; 8 bases line up with TRBD2. V dropped 3 bases and J dropped 4; count of bases not matched to a gene: 8. CDR3 length equals 15 residues. The germline V gene has CDR1 KGHSH and CDR2 LQKENI. The CDR3 DNA sequence: TGTGCCAGCTCACCGACTAGCGCAGGGCTATACGAGCAGTACTTC. It codes for CASSPTSAGLYEQYF.

Comments on this clone: Different DNA sequences within this sample yield the same CDR3. This rearrangement joins TRBV27 to TRBJ1-5; D is ambiguous. The germline gives CDR1 MNHEY, CDR2 SMNVEV (reference sequence). The CDR3 loop spans 15 amino acids. Trimming removed 2 bases from V and 0 bases from J, with 8 bases in between. The CDR3 is CASSLEGLSNQPQHF. The CDR3 bases are TGTGCCAGCAGTTTAGAGGGTCTTAGCAATCAGCCCCAGCATTTT.